This T cell receptor beta chain was obtained from a study of T cell repertoires in cytomegalovirus infection. Study-wide results and caveats: HLA-C-restricted, CMV-specific TCR beta clonotypes were dominant ex vivo.

TCRdb called the reads again in MiXCR, with one record for every CDR3 protein. The sample records roughly 230,000 distinct CDR3 sequences, over 15% being singletons. Regarding this clonotype: Its antigen is currently unknown.

The CDR3 runs 14 residues. Trimming cost V 0 bases and J 3 bases, with 8 bases left between them. Germline-derived CDR1 and CDR2 are SGHAT and FQNNGV. The clonotype originates from a human donor in good health (CMV status not recorded). Some clones in this sample may be carry-over from other donors' samples. The sequenced sample consisted of CD8+ T cells from PBMCs. V is TRBV11-2 and J is TRBJ1-1, with D unresolved. The CDR3, as DNA: TGTGCCAGCAGCTTAGATGGGCGCCACACTGAAGCTTTCTTT. Protein: CASSLDGRHTEAFF.